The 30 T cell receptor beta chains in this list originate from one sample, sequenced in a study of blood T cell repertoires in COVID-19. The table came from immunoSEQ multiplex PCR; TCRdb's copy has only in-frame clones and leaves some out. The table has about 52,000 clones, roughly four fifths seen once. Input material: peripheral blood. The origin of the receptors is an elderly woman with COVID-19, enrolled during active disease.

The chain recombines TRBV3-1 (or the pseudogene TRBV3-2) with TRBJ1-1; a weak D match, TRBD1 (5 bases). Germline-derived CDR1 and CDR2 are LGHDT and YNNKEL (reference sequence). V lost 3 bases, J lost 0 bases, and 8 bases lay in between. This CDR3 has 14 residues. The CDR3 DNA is TGTGCCAGCAGCCAGGGCAGGGTGAACACTGAAGCTTTCTTT. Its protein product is CASSQGRVNTEAFF.

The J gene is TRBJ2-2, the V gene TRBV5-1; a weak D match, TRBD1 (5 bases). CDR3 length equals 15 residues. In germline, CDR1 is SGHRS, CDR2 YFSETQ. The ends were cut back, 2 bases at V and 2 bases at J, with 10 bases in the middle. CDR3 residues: CASSLMGPNTGELFF. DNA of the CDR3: TGCGCCAGCAGCTTAATGGGGCCAAACACCGGGGAGCTGTTTTTT.

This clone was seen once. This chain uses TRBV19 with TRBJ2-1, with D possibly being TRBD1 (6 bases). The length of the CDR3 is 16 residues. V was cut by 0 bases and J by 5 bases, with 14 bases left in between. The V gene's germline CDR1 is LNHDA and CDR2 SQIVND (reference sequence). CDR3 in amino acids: CASSIDGQGRNNEQFF. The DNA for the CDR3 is TGTGCCAGTAGTATAGATGGTCAGGGGCGCAACAATGAGCAGTTCTTC.

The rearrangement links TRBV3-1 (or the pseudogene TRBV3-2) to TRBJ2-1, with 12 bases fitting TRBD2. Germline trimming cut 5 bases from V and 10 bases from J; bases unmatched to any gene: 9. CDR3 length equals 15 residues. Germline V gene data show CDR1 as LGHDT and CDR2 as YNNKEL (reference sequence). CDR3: CASSSRLAGVDEQFF. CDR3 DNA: TGTGCCAGCAGCTCTAGACTAGCGGGAGTCGACGAGCAGTTCTTC.

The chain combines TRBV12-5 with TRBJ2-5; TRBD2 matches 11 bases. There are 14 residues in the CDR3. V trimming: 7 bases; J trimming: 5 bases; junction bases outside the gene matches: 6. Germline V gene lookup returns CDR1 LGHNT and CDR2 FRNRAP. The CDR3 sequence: CASALAGGAETQYF. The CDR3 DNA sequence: TGTGCTAGTGCCCTAGCGGGAGGTGCCGAGACCCAGTACTTC.

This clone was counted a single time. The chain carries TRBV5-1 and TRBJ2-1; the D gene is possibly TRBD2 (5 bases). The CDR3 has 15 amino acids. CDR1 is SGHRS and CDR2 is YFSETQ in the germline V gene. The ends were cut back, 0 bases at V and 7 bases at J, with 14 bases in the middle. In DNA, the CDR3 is TGCGCCAGCAGCTTGGGGGTGGGAGCGGCTAATGAGCAGTTCTTC. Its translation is CASSLGVGAANEQFF.

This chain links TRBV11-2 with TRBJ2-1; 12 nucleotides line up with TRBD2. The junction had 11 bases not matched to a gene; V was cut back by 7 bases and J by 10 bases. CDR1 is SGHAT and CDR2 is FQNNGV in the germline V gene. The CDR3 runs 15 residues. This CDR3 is CASIPLAGGPVEQFF. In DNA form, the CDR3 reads TGTGCCAGCATCCCCCTAGCGGGAGGGCCAGTCGAGCAGTTCTTC.

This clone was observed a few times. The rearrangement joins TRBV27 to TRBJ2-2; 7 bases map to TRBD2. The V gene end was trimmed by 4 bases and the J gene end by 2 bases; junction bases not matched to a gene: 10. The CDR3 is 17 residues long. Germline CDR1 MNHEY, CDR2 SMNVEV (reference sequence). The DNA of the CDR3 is TGTGCCAGCAGTTCCAGGAGGGCTAGCGGTAACACCGGGGAGCTGTTTTTT. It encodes CASSSRRASGNTGELFF.

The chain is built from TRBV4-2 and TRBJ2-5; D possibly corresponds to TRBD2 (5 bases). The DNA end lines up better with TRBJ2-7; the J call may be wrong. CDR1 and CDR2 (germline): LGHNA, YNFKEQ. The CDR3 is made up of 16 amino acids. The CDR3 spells CASSQDTRPLVDEQYF. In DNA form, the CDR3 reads TGTGCCAGCAGCCAAGATACTAGGCCTCTGGTAGACGAGCAGTACTTC.

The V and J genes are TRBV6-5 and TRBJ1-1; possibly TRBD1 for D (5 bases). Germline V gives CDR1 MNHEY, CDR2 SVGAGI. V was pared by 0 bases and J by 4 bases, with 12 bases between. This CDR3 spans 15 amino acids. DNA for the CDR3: TGTGCCAGCAGTTACTCGAGGCAGGGAATCACTGAAGCTTTCTTT. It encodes CASSYSRQGITEAFF.

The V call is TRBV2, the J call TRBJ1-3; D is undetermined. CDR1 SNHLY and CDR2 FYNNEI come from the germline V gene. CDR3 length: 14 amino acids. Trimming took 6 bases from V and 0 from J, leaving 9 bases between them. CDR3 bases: TGTGCCAGCAGCCTACAGAGCTCTGGAAACACCATATATTTT. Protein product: CASSLQSSGNTIYF.

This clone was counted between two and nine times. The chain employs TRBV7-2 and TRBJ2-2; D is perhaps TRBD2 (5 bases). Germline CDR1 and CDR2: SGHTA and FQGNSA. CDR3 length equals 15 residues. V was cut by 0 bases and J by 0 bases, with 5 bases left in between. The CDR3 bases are TGTGCCAGCAGCTTAGCGGGAGCGAACACCGGGGAGCTGTTTTTT. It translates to CASSLAGANTGELFF.

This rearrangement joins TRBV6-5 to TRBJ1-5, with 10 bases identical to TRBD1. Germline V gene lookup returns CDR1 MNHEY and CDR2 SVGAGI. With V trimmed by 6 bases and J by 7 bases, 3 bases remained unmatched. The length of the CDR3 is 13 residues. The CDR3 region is CASRGQGRQPQHF. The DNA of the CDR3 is TGTGCCAGCAGGGGACAGGGGAGGCAGCCCCAGCATTTT.

The CDR3 DNA sequence: TGTGCCAGCCGCACCACAGGGTTAAGAAACACCATATATTTT. This encodes CASRTTGLRNTIYF. This chain links TRBV6-5 with TRBJ1-3; TRBD1 might be the D (6 bases). The V gene's germline CDR1 is MNHEY and CDR2 SVGAGI. V was shortened by 8 bases and J by 5 bases, with 16 bases between the two germline ends. The CDR3 sequence is 14 residues long.

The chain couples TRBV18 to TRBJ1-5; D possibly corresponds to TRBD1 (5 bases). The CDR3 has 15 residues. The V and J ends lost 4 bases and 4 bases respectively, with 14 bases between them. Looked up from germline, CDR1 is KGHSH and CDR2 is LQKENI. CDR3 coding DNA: TGTGCCAGCTCACTAGTACAGGCAGGGAATCAGCCCCAGCATTTT. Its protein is CASSLVQAGNQPQHF. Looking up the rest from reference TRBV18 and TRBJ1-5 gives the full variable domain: NAGVMQNPRHLVRRRGQEARLRCSPMKGHSHVYWYRQLPEEGLKFMVYLQKENIIDESGMPKERFSAEFPKEGPSILRIQQVVRGDSAAYFCASSLVQAGNQPQHFGDGTRLSIL.

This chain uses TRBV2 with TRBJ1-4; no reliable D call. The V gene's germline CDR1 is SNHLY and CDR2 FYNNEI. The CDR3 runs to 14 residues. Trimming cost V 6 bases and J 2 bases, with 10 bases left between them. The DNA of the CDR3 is TGTGCCAGCAGAGAGGGAGGCACTAATGAAAAACTGTTTTTT. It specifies CASREGGTNEKLFF. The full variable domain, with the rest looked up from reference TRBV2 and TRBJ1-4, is EPEVTQTPSHQVTQMGQEVILRCVPISNHLYFYWYRQILGQKVEFLVSFYNNEISEKSEIFDDQFSVERPDGSNFTLKIRSTKLEDSAMYFCASREGGTNEKLFFGSGTQLSVL.

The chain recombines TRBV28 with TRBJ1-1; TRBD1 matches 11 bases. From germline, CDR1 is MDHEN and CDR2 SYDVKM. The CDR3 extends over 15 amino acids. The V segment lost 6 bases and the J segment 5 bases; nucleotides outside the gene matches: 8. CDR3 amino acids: CASSTGQGAGTEAFF. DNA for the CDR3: TGTGCCAGCAGCACCGGACAGGGGGCCGGTACTGAAGCTTTCTTT.

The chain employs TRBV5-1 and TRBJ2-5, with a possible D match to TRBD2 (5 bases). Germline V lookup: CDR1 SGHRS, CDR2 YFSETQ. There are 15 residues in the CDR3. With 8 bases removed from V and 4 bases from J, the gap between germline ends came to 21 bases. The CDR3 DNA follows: TGCGCCAGTACCACGGGGAGTGCCCTAGGAGAGACCCAGTACTTC. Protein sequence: CASTTGSALGETQYF. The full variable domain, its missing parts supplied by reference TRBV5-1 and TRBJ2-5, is KAGVTQTPRYLIKTRGQQVTLSCSPISGHRSVSWYQQTPGQGLQFLFEYFSETQRNKGNFPGRFSGRQFSNSRSEMNVSTLELGDSALYLCASTTGSALGETQYFGPGTRLLVL.

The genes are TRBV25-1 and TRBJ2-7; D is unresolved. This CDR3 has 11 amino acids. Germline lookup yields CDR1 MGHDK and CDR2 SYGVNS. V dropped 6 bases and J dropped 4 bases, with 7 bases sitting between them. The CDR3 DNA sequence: TGTGCCAGCAGGAACATGTACGAGCAGTACTTC. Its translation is CASRNMYEQYF.

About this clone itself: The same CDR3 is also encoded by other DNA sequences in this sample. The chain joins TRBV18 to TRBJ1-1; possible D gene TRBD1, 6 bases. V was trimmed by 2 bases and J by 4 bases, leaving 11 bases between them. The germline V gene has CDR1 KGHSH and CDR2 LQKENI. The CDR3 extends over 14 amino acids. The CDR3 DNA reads TGTGCCAGCTCACCAGGTCAGGGGAGCACTGAAGCTTTCTTT. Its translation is CASSPGQGSTEAFF.

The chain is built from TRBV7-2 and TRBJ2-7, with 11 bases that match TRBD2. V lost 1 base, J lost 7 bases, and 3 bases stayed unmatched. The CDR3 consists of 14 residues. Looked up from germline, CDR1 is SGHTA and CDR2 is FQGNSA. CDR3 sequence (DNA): TGTGCCAGCAGCTTAGGGCTAGCGGGAGGAGAGCAGTACTTC. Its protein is CASSLGLAGGEQYF.

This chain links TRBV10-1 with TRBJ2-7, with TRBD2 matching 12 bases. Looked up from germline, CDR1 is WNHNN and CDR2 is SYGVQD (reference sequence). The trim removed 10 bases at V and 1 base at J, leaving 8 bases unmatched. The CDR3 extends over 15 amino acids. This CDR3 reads CATRTSGATSYEQYF. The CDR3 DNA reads TGCGCCACTCGGACTAGCGGGGCTACTTCCTACGAGCAGTACTTC.

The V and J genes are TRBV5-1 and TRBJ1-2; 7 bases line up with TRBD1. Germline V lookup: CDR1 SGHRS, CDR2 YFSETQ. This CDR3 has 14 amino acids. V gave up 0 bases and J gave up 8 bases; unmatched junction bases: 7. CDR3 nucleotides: TGCGCCAGCAGCTTGGACAGGGGCAGTTACGGCTACACCTTC. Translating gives CASSLDRGSYGYTF.

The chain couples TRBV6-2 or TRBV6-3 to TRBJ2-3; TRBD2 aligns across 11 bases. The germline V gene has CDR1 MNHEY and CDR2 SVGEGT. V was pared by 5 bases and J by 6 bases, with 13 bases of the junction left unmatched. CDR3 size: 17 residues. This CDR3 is CASSASSSGRSRDTQYF. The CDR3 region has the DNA TGTGCCAGCAGTGCGTCGTCTAGCGGGAGGAGTAGGGATACGCAGTATTTT.

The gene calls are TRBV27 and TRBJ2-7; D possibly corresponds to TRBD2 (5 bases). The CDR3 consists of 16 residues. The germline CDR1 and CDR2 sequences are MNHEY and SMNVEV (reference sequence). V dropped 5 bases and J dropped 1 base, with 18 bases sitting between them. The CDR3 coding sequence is TGTGCCAGCAGTGGACTTAGTAGAGGGCTATCCTACGAGCAGTACTTC. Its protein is CASSGLSRGLSYEQYF.

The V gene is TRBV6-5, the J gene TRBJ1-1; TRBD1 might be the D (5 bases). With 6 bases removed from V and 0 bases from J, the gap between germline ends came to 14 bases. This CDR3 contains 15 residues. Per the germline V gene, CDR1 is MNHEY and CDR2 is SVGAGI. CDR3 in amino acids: CASRPPRGLNTEAFF. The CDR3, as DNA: TGTGCCAGCAGGCCCCCTCGGGGGTTGAACACTGAAGCTTTCTTT.

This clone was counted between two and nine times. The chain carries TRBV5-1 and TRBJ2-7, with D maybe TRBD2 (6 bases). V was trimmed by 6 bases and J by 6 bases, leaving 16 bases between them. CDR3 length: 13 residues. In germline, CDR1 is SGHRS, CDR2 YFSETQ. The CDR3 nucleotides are TGCGCCAGCAAGGTCGGCGGGATGGGCGAGCAGTACTTC. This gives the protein CASKVGGMGEQYF.

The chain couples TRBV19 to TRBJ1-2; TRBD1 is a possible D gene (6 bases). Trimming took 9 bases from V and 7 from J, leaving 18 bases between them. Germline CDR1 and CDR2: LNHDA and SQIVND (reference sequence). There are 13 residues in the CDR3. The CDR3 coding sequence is TGTGCCAGGAGACAGGATCCTAGGGGTGGCTACACCTTC. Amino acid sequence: CARRQDPRGGYTF.

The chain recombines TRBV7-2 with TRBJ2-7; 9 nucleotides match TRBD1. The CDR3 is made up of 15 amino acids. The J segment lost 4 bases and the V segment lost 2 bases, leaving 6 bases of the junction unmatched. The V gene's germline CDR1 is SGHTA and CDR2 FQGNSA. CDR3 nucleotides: TGTGCCAGCAGCTTACGGGGGACAGGGCTATACGAGCAGTACTTC. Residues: CASSLRGTGLYEQYF.

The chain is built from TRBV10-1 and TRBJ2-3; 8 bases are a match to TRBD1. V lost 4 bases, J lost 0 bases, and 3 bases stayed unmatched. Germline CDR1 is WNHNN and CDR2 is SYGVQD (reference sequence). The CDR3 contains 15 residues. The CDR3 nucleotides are TGCGCCAGCAGTGCCCGGGACAGGAGCACAGATACGCAGTATTTT. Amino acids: CASSARDRSTDTQYF.